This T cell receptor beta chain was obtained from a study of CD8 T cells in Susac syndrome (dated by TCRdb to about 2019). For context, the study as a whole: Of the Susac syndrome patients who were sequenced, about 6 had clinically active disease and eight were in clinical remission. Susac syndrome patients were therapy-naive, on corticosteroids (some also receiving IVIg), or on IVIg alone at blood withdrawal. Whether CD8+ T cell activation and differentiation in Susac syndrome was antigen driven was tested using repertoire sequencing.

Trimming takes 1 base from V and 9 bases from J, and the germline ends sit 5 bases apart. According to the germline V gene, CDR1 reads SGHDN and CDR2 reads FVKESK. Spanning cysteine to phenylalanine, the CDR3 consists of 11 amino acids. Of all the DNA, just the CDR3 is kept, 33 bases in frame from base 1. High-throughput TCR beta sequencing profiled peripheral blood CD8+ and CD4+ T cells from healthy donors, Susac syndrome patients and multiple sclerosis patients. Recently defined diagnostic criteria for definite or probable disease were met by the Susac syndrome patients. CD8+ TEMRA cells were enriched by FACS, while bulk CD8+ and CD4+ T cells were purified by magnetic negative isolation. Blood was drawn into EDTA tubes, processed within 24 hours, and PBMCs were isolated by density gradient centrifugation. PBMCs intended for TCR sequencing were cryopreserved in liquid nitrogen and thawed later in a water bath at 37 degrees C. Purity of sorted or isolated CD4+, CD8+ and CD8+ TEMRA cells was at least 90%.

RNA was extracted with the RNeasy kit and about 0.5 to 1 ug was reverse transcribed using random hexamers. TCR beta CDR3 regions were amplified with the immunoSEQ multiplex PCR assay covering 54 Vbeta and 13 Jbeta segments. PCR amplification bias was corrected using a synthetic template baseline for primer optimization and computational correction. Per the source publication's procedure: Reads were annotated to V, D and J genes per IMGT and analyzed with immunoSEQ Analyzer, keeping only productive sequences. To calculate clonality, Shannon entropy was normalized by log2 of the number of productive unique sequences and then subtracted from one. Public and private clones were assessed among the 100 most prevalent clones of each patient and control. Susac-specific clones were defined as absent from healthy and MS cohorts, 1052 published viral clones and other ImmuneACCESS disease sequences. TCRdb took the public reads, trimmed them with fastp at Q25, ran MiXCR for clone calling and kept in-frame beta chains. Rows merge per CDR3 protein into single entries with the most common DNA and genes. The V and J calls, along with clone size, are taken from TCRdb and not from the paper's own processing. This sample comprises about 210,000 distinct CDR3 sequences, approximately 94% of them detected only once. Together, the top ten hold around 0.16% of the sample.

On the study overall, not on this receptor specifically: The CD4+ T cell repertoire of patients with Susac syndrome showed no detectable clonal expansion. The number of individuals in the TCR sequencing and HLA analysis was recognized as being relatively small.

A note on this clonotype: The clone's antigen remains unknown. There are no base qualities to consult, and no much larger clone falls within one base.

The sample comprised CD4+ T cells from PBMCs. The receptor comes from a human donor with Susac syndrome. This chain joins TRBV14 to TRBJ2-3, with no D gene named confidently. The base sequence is TGTGCCAGCAGCCAAGCAAGCACGCAGTATTTT. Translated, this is CASSQASTQYF.